The clone carrying this TCR beta chain was found a few times. Its target is not known. The Oncomine TCR Beta short-read assay sequenced DNA from cultured CD4+ T cells. The source of extracted genomic DNA was cultured CD4+ T cells. TCRdb analysed the PCR reads with MiXCR anew, one entry per CDR3 protein. The top ten hold 15% to 20% of the sample, which has around 10,000 distinct CDR3 sequences, 28% seen once. Germline V gene sequence: CDR1 DFQATT, CDR2 SNEGSKA (reference sequence). V shed 0 bases and J 5 bases; nucleotides not matched to a gene: 11. The CDR3 consists of 16 residues. The sample belongs to a study of vaccination and CD4 T cells after COVID-19. Study details: Cells received overlapping spike peptides from SARS-CoV-2, HCoV-NL63, HCoV-OC43 and HCoV-229E as stimulation.

Treatment in this sample: roughly 11-day PBMC culture with coronavirus spike peptide pools or control peptides (ViraFEST assay). CD4+ T-cell collection from the unexposed donor predated the COVID-19 pandemic (2011-2018). After expanding antigen-specific T cells with peptide pools, ViraFEST sequenced their TCRs. Around 2 million PBMCs per well were cultured with roughly 9.6 IU/ml IL-2 and roughly 10 ug/ml peptide pools. Unexposed donors' CD4+ T cells were tested against SARS-CoV-2 S/N and four cold-coronavirus spikes when cell numbers allowed. The material sequenced was CD4+ T cells from blood, cultured in vitro. This clonotype was obtained from a human donor in good health. The chain recombines TRBV20-1 with TRBJ1-1; 8 bases are shared with TRBD1. CDR3 sequence (DNA): TGCAGTGCTAGAGATCCGGTCAGGGGGCTGAGAACTGAAGCTTTCTTT. This sequence encodes CSARDPVRGLRTEAFF.